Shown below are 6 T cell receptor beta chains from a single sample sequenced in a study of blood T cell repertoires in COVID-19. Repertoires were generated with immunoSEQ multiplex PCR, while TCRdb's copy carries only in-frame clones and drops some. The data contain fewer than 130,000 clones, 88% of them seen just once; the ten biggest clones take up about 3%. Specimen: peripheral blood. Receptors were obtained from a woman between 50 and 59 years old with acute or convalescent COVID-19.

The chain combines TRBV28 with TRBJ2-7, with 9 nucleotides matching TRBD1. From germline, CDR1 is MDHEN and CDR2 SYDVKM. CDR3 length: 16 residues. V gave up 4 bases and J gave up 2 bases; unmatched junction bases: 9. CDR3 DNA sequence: TGTGCCAGCAGTTCGCCCGGACAGGGGCCTACCTACGAGCAGTACTTC. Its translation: CASSSPGQGPTYEQYF.

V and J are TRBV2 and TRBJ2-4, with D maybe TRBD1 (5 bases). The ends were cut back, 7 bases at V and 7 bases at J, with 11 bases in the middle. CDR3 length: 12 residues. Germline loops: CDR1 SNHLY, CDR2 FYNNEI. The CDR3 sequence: CASTGAGNIQYF. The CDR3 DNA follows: TGTGCCAGCACTGGGGCAGGGAACATTCAGTACTTC. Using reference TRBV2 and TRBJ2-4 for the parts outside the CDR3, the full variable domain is EPEVTQTPSHQVTQMGQEVILRCVPISNHLYFYWYRQILGQKVEFLVSFYNNEISEKSEIFDDQFSVERPDGSNFTLKIRSTKLEDSAMYFCASTGAGNIQYFGAGTRLSVL.

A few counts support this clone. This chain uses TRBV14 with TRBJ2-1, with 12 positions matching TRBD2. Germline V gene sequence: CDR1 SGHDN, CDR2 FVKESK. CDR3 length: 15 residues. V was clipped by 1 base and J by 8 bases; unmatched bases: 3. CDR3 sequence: CASSQGTSGVHEQFF. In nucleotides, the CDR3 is TGTGCCAGCAGCCAAGGGACTAGCGGGGTACATGAGCAGTTCTTC. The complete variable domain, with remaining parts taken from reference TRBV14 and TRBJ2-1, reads EAGVTQFPSHSVIEKGQTVTLRCDPISGHDNLYWYRRVMGKEIKFLLHFVKESKQDESGMPNNRFLAERTGGTYSTLKVQPAELEDSGVYFCASSQGTSGVHEQFFGPGTRLTVL.

Here the CDR3 DNA reads TGTGCCAGCTCACCTCTAGCGGGAGGCTCAGATACGCAGTATTTT. Its translation is CASSPLAGGSDTQYF. J is TRBJ2-3 and V is TRBV18, with 11 positions matching TRBD2. V shed 3 bases, J shed 4 bases, and the junction held 3 bases outside the gene matches. The CDR3 is 15 amino acids. Germline values: CDR1 KGHSH, CDR2 LQKENI. The variable domain in full, with the rest retrieved from reference TRBV18 and TRBJ2-3, is NAGVMQNPRHLVRRRGQEARLRCSPMKGHSHVYWYRQLPEEGLKFMVYLQKENIIDESGMPKERFSAEFPKEGPSILRIQQVVRGDSAAYFCASSPLAGGSDTQYFGPGTRLTVL.

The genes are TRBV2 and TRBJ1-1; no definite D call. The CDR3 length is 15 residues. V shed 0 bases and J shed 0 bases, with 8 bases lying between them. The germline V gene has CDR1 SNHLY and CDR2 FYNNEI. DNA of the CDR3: TGTGCCAGCAGTGAAGCGCGCGGGGTGAACACTGAAGCTTTCTTT. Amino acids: CASSEARGVNTEAFF.

The DNA for the CDR3 is TGTGCCACCAGCAGAGGCAACCAGAGGAGCCCCAATGAGCAGTTCTTC. Translating it yields CATSRGNQRSPNEQFF. This sequence joins TRBV15 and TRBJ2-1, with D hard to call. V dropped 1 base and J dropped 6 bases, with 16 bases sitting between them. The CDR3 totals 16 residues. Looked up from germline, CDR1 is LNHNV and CDR2 is YYDKDF (reference sequence).